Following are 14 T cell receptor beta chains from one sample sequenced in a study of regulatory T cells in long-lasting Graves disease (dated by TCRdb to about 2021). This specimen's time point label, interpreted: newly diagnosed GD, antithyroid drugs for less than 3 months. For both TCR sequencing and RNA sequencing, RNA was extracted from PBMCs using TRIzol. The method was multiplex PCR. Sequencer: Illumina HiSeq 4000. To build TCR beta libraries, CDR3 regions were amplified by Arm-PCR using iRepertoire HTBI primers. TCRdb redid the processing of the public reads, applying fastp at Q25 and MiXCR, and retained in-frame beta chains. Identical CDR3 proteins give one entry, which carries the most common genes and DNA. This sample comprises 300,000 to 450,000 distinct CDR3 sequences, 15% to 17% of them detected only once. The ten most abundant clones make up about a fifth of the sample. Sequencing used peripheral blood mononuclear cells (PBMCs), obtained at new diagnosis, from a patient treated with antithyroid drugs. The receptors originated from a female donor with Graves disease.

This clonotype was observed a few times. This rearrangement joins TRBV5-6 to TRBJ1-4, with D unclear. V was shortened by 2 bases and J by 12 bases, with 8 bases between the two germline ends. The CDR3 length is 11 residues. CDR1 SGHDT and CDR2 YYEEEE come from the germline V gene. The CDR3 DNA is TGTGCCAGCAGCTTCCGGGAGGAACTGTTTTTT. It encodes CASSFREELFF.

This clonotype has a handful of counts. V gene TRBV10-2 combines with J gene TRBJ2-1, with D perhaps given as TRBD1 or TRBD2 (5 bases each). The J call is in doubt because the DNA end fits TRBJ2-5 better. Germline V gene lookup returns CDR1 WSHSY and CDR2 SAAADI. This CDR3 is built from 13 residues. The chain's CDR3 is CASSEGWGETQYF. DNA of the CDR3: TGCGCCAGCAGTGAGGGATGGGGGGAGACCCAGTACTTC.

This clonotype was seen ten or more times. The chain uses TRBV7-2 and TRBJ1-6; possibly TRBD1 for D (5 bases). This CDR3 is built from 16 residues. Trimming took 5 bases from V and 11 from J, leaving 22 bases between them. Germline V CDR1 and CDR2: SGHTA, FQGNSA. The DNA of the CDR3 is TGTGCCAGCAGCGAGGCAGGGTACGGGGGGTTTACACCCCTCCACTTT. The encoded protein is CASSEAGYGGFTPLHF.

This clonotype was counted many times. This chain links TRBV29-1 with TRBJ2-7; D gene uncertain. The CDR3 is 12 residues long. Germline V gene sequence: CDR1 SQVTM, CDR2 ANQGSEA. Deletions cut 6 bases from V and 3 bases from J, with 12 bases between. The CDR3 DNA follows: TGCAGCGTGGTTCATGGCAACTACGAGCAGTACTTC. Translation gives CSVVHGNYEQYF.

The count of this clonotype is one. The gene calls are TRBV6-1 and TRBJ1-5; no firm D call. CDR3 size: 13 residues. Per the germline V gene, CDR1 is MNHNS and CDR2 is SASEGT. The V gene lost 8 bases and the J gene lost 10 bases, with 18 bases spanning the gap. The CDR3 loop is CASARGFEGPQHF. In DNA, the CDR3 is TGTGCCAGCGCCAGAGGTTTCGAAGGACCCCAGCATTTT.

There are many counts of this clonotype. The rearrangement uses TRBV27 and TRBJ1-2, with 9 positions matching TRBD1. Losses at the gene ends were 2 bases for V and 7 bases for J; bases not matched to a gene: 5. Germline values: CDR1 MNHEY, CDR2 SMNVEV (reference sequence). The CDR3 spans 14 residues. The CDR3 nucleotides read TGTGCCAGCAGTTTAAGCGACAGGGGGGTTGGCTACACCTTC. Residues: CASSLSDRGVGYTF.

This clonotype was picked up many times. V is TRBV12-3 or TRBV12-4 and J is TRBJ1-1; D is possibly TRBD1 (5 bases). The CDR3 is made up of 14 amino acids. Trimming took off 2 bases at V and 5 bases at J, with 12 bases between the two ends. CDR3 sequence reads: CASSLQGRRTEAFF. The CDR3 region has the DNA TGTGCCAGCAGTTTACAGGGACGTAGAACTGAAGCTTTCTTT.

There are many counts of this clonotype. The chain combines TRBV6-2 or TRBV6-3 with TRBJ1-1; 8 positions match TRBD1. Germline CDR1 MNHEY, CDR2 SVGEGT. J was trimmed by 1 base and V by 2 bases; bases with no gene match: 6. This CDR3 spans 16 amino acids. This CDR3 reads CASSYLRGTGNTEAFF. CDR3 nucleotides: TGTGCCAGCAGTTACCTCAGGGGGACAGGGAACACTGAAGCTTTCTTT.

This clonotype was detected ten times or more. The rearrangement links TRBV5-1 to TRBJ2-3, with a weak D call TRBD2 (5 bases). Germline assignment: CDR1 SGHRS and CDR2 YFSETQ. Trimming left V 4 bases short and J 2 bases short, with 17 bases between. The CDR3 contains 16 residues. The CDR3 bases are TGCGCCAGCAGCGGCAAACCGGGAACAACCACAGATACGCAGTATTTT. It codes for CASSGKPGTTTDTQYF.

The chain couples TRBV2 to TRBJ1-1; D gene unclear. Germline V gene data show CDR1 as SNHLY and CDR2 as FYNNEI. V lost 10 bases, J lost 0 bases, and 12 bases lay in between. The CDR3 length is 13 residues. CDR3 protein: CAKKQVMNTEAFF. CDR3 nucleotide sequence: TGTGCCAAGAAGCAGGTGATGAACACTGAAGCTTTCTTT.

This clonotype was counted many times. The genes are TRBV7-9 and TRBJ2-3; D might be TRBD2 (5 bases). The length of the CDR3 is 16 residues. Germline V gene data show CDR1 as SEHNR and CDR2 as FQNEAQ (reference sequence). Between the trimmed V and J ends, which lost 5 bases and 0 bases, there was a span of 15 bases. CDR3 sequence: CASSGWTVGSTDTQYF. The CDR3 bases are TGTGCCAGCAGCGGATGGACTGTAGGCAGCACAGATACGCAGTATTTT.

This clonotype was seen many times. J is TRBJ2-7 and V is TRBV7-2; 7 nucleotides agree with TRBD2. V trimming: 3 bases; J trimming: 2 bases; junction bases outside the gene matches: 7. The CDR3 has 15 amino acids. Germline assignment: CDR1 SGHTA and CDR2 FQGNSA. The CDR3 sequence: CASSLSSGTAYEQYF. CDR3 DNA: TGTGCCAGCAGCTTGTCGAGCGGGACCGCCTACGAGCAGTACTTC.

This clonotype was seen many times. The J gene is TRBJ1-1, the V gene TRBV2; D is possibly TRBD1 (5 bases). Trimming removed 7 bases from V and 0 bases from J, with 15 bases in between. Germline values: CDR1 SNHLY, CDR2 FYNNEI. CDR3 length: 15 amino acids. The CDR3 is CASKSGGVMNTEAFF. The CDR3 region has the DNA TGTGCCAGCAAATCGGGAGGGGTTATGAACACTGAAGCTTTCTTT.

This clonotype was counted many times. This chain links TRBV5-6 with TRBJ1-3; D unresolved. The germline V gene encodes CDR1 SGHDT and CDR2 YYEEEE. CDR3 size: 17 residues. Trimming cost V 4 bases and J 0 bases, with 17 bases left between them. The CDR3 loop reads CASSRARTGVSGNTIYF. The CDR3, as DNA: TGTGCCAGCAGCCGGGCTCGGACCGGTGTCTCTGGAAACACCATATATTTT.